The present TCR beta chain was sequenced within a study of shared clonotypes between healthy human individuals. On the study more broadly: Each donor's CD4 naive and CD4 memory cells filled three plates apiece, CD8 naive two, and CD8 memory one.

This table comes from immunoSEQ multiplex PCR, and its TCRdb copy is limited to in-frame clones, with some not included. The data show about 2,200,000 clones, with under 95% seen just once and under 2% held by the top ten. This CDR3 is built from 13 residues. The V end was cut by 8 bases, the J end by 6 bases, with 17 bases between. The germline V gene encodes CDR1 SNHLY and CDR2 FYNNEI. Naive CD8 populations comprised CD45RO-negative cells positively selected for CCR7, excluding terminally differentiated effector memory CD45RA+ cells. Sequencing was done on a sample of naive CD8+ T cells from PBMCs. The TCR sequence derives from a man aged 18-30 years in good health. Some clones in this sample may be carry-over from other donors' samples. The chain employs TRBV2 and TRBJ2-7; D is uncertain. The CDR3 DNA reads as TGTGCCAGCTATGATGGAACTGGGCCCGAGCAGTACTTC. This gives the protein CASYDGTGPEQYF. The variable domain in full, with the rest retrieved from reference TRBV2 and TRBJ2-7, is EPEVTQTPSHQVTQMGQEVILRCVPISNHLYFYWYRQILGQKVEFLVSFYNNEISEKSEIFDDQFSVERPDGSNFTLKIRSTKLEDSAMYFCASYDGTGPEQYFGPGTRLTVT.